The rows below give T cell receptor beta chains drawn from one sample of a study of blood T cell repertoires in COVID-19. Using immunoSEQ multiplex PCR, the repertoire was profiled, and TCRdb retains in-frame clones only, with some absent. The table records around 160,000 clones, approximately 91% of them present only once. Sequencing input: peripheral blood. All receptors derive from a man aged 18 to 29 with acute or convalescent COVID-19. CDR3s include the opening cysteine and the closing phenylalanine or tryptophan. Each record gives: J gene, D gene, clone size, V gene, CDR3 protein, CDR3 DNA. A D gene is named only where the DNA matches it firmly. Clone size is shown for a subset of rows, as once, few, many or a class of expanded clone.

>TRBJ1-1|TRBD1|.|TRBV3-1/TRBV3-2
CASSPTGGPNTEAFF
TGTGCCAGCAGCCCAACAGGGGGCCCGAACACTGAAGCTTTCTTT
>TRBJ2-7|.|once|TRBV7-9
CASSPRDKGYEQYF
TGTGCCAGCAGCCCCCGGGACAAGGGCTACGAGCAGTACTTC
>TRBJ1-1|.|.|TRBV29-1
CSHSTGIGTEAFF
TGCAGCCATTCTACAGGGATTGGCACTGAAGCTTTCTTT
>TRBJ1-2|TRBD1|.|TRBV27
CASSTTGERVYGYTF
TGTGCCAGCAGTACAACAGGGGAACGCGTCTATGGCTACACCTTC
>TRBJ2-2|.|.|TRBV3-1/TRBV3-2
CASSQIGGNTGELFF
TGTGCCAGCAGCCAAATTGGAGGGAACACCGGGGAGCTGTTTTTT
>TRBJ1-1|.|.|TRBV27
CASSLEGHSEAFF
TGTGCCAGCAGTTTAGAAGGACACTCTGAAGCTTTCTTT
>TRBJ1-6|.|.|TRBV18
CASSPAAEPPLHF
TGTGCCAGCTCACCGGCGGCAGAGCCACCCCTCCACTTT
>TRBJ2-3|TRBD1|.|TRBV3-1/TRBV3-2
CASSRRQGGKTDTQYF
TGTGCCAGCAGCCGACGACAGGGGGGGAAGACAGATACGCAGTATTTT
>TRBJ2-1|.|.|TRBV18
CASSPGVGQGGTYNEQFF
TGTGCCAGCTCACCAGGGGTCGGGCAAGGGGGAACCTACAATGAGCAGTTCTTC
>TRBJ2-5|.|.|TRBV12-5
CASGLSTLQGYAETQYF
TGTGCTAGTGGTTTGTCCACCCTACAGGGATACGCAGAGACCCAGTACTTC
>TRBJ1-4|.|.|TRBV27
CASSFRGPTTNEKLFF
TGTGCCAGCAGTTTCAGGGGTCCAACAACTAATGAAAAACTGTTTTTT
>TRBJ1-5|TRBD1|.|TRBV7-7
CASSLGFPDRADQPQHF
TGTGCCAGCAGCTTAGGGTTCCCGGACAGGGCGGATCAGCCCCAGCATTTT
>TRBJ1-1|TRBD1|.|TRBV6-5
CASSYYPQGASTEAFF
TGTGCCAGCAGTTACTACCCCCAGGGGGCGAGCACTGAAGCTTTCTTT
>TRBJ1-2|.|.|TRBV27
CASSLRQTYGYTF
TGTGCCAGCAGTTTAAGGCAGACTTATGGCTACACCTTC
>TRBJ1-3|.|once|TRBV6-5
CASSYRGLDSGNTIYF
TGTGCCAGCAGTTACAGGGGATTGGACTCTGGAAACACCATATATTTT
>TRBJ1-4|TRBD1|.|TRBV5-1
CASSDGTGSDEKLFF
TGCGCCAGCAGCGACGGGACAGGCTCGGATGAAAAACTGTTTTTT
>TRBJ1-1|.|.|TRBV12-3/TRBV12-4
CASSLMNTEAFF
TGTGCCAGCAGTCTAATGAACACTGAAGCTTTCTTT
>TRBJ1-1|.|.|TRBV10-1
CASSDPGTSNTEAFF
TGCGCCAGCAGTGACCCGGGGACAAGCAACACTGAAGCTTTCTTT
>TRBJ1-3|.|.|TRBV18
CASFSDRGNTIYF
TGTGCCAGCTTCTCGGACAGAGGAAACACCATATATTTT
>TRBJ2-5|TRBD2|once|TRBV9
CASSVMSGRAEETQYF
TGTGCCAGCAGCGTAATGAGCGGGAGGGCGGAAGAGACCCAGTACTTC
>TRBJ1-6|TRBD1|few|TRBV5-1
CASSSGQGYNSPLHF
TGCGCCAGCAGCTCCGGACAGGGCTATAATTCACCCCTCCACTTT
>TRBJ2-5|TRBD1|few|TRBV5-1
CASSPQPRTGRETQYF
TGCGCCAGCAGCCCCCAACCCCGGACAGGAAGGGAGACCCAGTACTTC
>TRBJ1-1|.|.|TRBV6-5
CASLYRVAEAFF
TGTGCCAGCCTTTACAGGGTCGCTGAAGCTTTCTTT
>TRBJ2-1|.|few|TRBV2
CASSVNVYNEQFF
TGTGCCAGCAGTGTAAATGTGTACAATGAGCAGTTCTTC
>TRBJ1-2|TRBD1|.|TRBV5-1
CASSSAGGQPNYGYTF
TGCGCCAGCAGCTCGGCTGGGGGACAGCCTAACTATGGCTACACCTTC
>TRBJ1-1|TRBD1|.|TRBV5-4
CASSPGTGSGTEAFF
TGTGCCAGCAGCCCCGGGACAGGGAGTGGGACTGAAGCTTTCTTT
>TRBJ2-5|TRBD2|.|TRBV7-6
CASSNGLAEETQYF
TGTGCCAGCAGCAATGGACTAGCGGAAGAGACCCAGTACTTC
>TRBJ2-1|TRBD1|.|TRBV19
CASSLGTGGWEQFF
TGTGCCAGTAGTCTTGGGACAGGAGGGTGGGAGCAGTTCTTC
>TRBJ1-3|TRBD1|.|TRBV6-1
CASSEARTGGRNTIYF
TGTGCCAGCAGTGAAGCCAGGACAGGAGGACGGAACACCATATATTTT
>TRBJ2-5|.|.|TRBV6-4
CASSKGEEDQYF
TGTGCCAGCAGCAAAGGGGAGGAAGACCAGTACTTC
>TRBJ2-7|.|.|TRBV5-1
CASSLSSYEQYF
TGCGCCAGCAGCCTGAGCTCCTACGAGCAGTACTTC
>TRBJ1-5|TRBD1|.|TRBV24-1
CATSDPGQGSNQPQHF
TGTGCCACCAGTGATCCGGGACAGGGAAGCAATCAGCCCCAGCATTTT
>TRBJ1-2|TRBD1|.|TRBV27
CASRQGYYGYTF
TGTGCCAGTAGACAGGGGTACTATGGCTACACCTTC
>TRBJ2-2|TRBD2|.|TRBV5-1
CASSRKGLAGANTGELFF
TGCGCCAGCAGCCGAAAGGGACTAGCGGGGGCAAACACCGGGGAGCTGTTTTTT
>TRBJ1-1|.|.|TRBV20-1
CSGTGHPQAFF
TGCAGTGGGACCGGACACCCACAGGCTTTCTTT
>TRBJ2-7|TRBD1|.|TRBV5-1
CASSLDRAPGEQYF
TGCGCCAGCAGCTTAGACAGGGCGCCGGGGGAGCAGTACTTC
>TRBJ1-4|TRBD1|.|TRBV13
CASRTAGTGAEKLFF
TGTGCCAGCAGGACCGCCGGGACAGGCGCGGAAAAACTGTTTTTT
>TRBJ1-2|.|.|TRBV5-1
CASSSPAGGVYGYTF
TGCGCCAGCAGCTCTCCCGCCGGGGGGGTCTATGGCTACACCTTC
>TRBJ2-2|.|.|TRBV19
CASSWGGVNTGELFF
TGTGCCAGTAGTTGGGGGGGCGTAAACACCGGGGAGCTGTTTTTT
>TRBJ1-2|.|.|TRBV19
CASSIPGKDYGYTF
TGTGCCAGTAGTATCCCGGGTAAGGACTATGGCTACACCTTC
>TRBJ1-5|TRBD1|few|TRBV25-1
CASSEPGGEQPQHF
TGTGCCAGCAGTGAACCAGGGGGCGAACAGCCCCAGCATTTT
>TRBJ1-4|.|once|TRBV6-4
CASSDGETVRNEKLFF
TGTGCCAGCAGTGATGGAGAGACGGTACGTAATGAAAAACTGTTTTTT
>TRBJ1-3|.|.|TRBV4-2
CASSQDLDSSGNTIYF
TGTGCCAGCAGCCAAGATCTCGACAGCTCTGGAAACACCATATATTTT
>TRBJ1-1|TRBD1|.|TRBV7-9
CASSLALTGSSTEAFF
TGTGCCAGCAGCTTAGCCCTGACAGGGTCGAGCACTGAAGCTTTCTTT
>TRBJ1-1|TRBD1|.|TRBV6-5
CASRGQGDTEAFF
TGTGCCAGCCGGGGACAGGGGGACACTGAAGCTTTCTTT
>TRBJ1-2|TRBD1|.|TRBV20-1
CSAGTGHGYTF
TGCAGTGCAGGGACAGGGCATGGCTACACCTTC
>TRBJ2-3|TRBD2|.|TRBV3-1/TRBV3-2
CASSPPRLAGEGTDTQYF
TGTGCCAGCAGCCCCCCGCGACTAGCGGGGGAGGGCACAGATACGCAGTATTTT
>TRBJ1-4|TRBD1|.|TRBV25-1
CASSRTGGRNEKLFF
TGTGCCAGCAGCCGTACAGGGGGAAGAAATGAAAAACTGTTTTTT
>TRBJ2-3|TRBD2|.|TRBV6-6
CASIRDYTDTQYF
TGTGCCAGCATTAGGGACTACACAGATACGCAGTATTTT
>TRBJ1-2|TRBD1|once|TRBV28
CASRAGQAPYGYTF
TGTGCCAGCAGGGCGGGACAGGCCCCCTATGGCTACACCTTC
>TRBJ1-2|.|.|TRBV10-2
CASSDRGDGYTF
TGCGCCAGCAGTGACAGGGGCGACGGCTACACCTTC
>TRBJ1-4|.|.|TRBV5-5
CASSFQSLGTGREKLFF
TGTGCCAGCAGCTTTCAAAGTCTCGGGACCGGGAGAGAAAAACTGTTTTTT
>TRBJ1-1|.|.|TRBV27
CASSFRVRTEAFF
TGTGCCAGCAGTTTCAGGGTGAGGACTGAAGCTTTCTTT
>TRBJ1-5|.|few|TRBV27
CASRMGTGHQPQHF
TGTGCCAGCAGAATGGGAACAGGGCATCAGCCCCAGCATTTT
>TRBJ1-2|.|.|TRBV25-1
CASTPGGDSHYGYTF
TGTGCCAGCACCCCCGGAGGGGACTCCCACTATGGCTACACCTTC
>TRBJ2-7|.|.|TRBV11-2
CASSSTYEQYF
TGTGCCAGCAGCTCCACCTACGAGCAGTACTTC
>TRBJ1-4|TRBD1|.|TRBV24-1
CHGTGRYATNEKLFF
TGTCACGGGACAGGGCGGTATGCAACTAATGAAAAACTGTTTTTT
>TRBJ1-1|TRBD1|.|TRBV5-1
CASSSGTGDTGAFF
TGCGCCAGCAGCTCCGGGACAGGGGATACTGGGGCTTTCTTT
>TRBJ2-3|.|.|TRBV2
CASSGEGYTDTQYF
TGTGCCAGCAGTGGAGAGGGATATACAGATACGCAGTATTTT